This TCR beta chain was profiled in a study of T cells after yellow fever vaccination (dated 2019 in TCRdb). Notes on the research overall: The SMART-Seq v4 Ultra Low Input RNA kit was used to prepare libraries from fractions with low cell numbers. To follow T-cell clones before and after both primary and booster YFV17D yellow fever vaccination, bulk TCR alpha and beta repertoires underwent longitudinal sequencing. The cohort comprised two healthy male donors, one aged 18 to 29 and one aged 30 to 39 years. Blood samples were taken at several timepoints before and after primary and secondary immunization, and bulk PBMC replicates and cell subsets were isolated.

In regard to this clonotype: This receptor's antigen is unknown. Base qualities are missing; no much larger clone stands one base away.

TCR cDNA was synthesized by 5'RACE template switching, through which a universal primer site and unique molecular identifiers were introduced. cDNA synthesis was primed from both the TCR alpha and TCR beta constant segments. Libraries were amplified in two PCR steps, with sample barcodes and sequencing adapters added in the second step. Sequencing of the libraries was done on either Illumina HiSeq 2500 (2x100 bp) or NovaSeq (2x150 bp). In the authors' own workflow: MIGEC handled demultiplexing of reads and collapsing into UMI consensus sequences, while MiXCR performed V(D)J alignment. Vaccine-responding clonotypes were defined with edgeR using replicate PBMC samples, requiring FDR below 0.01 and a log2 fold change above 5 up to day 15. Each bulk clonotype received a CD4 or CD8 identity based on whether the sequenced CD4 or CD8 repertoire contained that clonotype at higher abundance. The public reads were quality trimmed at Q25 with fastp and then assembled into clones with MiXCR by TCRdb, keeping productive beta chains. Merged by CDR3 protein, the rows form single entries marked with the most common genes and DNA. These V and J calls originate from TCRdb's pipeline instead of the authors' own analysis. The sample profile shows 250,000 or so distinct CDR3 sequences; approximately 6.8% of them were found once. 1.1% of the sample is taken by the ten largest.

What the research found in general, with its limitations: A small fraction of clonotypes appeared in both the CD4 and CD8 compartments, likely as a result of convergent recombination. The secondary T-cell response was weaker than the primary response but faster, peaking on day 5 instead of day 15. Because only two donors were included in the study, the extent to which the findings can be generalized is limited. After the booster, most of the clones that had expanded following primary vaccination were detected again (roughly 96% of CD4 and around 88% of CD8), which suggests that memory was broadly maintained. Because abundant contaminating clonotypes from the bulk population could be contained in FACS-sorted repertoires, computational filtering was required.

Inclusive of the bounding cysteine and phenylalanine, the CDR3 is 15 residues long. The kept DNA is CDR3 alone, 45 bases in frame from the first base. CDR1 and CDR2, per the germline V gene (reference sequence), are LNHDA and SQIVND. V is clipped by 7 bases and J by 6 bases, and the sequence between their germline boundaries is 19 bases long. Per the publication, the treatment or condition label means: live attenuated yellow fever vaccine strain. PBMCs were isolated from peripheral blood using a standard Ficoll-Paque protocol. CD4 and CD8 T-cell fractions were isolated with Dynabeads CD4 and CD8 positive selection kits. RNA was extracted with TriZol from bulk PBMCs, CD4 and CD8 fractions, and dextramer-positive and dextramer-negative fractions.

The specimen was CD4+ T cells sorted from PBMCs, collected on the day of the yellow fever booster vaccination. The sequence derives from a man aged 25-45 years who received the YFV17D yellow fever vaccine. The rearrangement combines TRBV19 with TRBJ1-5; the D gene is unclear. The DNA is TGTGCCAGTACCGACACCGGGCTGGGCGGTCAGCCCCAGCATTTT. Its coded protein is CASTDTGLGGQPQHF.